A selection of T cell receptor beta chains follows, all from one sample in a study of persistence of HIV-infected CD4 T cells. The method was immunoSEQ multiplex PCR; TCRdb's version includes in-frame clones alone and lacks a portion of them. The table lists tens of thousands of clones, over 80% of them singletons. These receptors lack a known antigen. Sequencing was performed on CD4+ T cells sorted from PBMCs after approximately 18-hour stimulation, taken from a patient who received antiretroviral therapy. These receptors were taken from an adult woman with HIV who was CMV-seropositive. The CDR3 runs from the conserved cysteine through the conserved F or W. The order of the fields is clone size, J gene, D gene, V gene, CDR3 DNA, CDR3 protein. The D gene is left open where the match is weak. A clone size is listed for some rows: how often the clone was seen (once, few, many), or a class if it is expanded.

clone_size: NA
j_call: TRBJ2-1
d_call: TRBD1
v_call: TRBV6-5
cdr3_nt: TGTGCCAGCGGGAGGGACAGGGGCTGGTTCTTC
cdr3_aa: CASGRDRGWFF

clone_size: NA
j_call: TRBJ2-1
d_call: NA
v_call: TRBV7-3
cdr3_nt: TGTGCCAGCAGCTTAAGCTCCTACAATGAGCAGTTCTTC
cdr3_aa: CASSLSSYNEQFF

clone_size: NA
j_call: TRBJ2-1
d_call: TRBD2
v_call: TRBV6-5
cdr3_nt: TGTGCCAGCAGTTACTCAGCGGGAGGCCTCCTGGGGGAGCAGTTCTTC
cdr3_aa: CASSYSAGGLLGEQFF

clone_size: NA
j_call: TRBJ1-1
d_call: NA
v_call: TRBV28
cdr3_nt: TGTGCCAGCAGTTTAGTCCGTCAGGGGACTGAAGCTTTCTTT
cdr3_aa: CASSLVRQGTEAFF

clone_size: NA
j_call: TRBJ2-1
d_call: NA
v_call: TRBV28
cdr3_nt: TGTGCCAGCAGCCGCGCAGGGACGGGGTTCAATGAGCAGTTCTTC
cdr3_aa: CASSRAGTGFNEQFF

clone_size: NA
j_call: TRBJ1-2
d_call: TRBD1
v_call: TRBV18
cdr3_nt: TGTGCCAGCTCACCCCGGGACAGGGGTTATGGCTACACCTTC
cdr3_aa: CASSPRDRGYGYTF

clone_size: NA
j_call: TRBJ2-1
d_call: TRBD2
v_call: TRBV5-1
cdr3_nt: TGCGCCAGCAGGTTTAGCGGGAGCTCCTACAATGAGCAGTTCTTC
cdr3_aa: CASRFSGSSYNEQFF

clone_size: NA
j_call: TRBJ2-2
d_call: NA
v_call: TRBV2
cdr3_nt: TGTGCCAGCAGTGAATCTTCCGGAGGGGAGCTGTTTTTT
cdr3_aa: CASSESSGGELFF

clone_size: NA
j_call: TRBJ2-7
d_call: NA
v_call: TRBV28
cdr3_nt: TGTGCCAGCAGTCGGACAGTTACCTACGAGCAGTACTTC
cdr3_aa: CASSRTVTYEQYF

clone_size: NA
j_call: TRBJ1-5
d_call: NA
v_call: TRBV9
cdr3_nt: TGTGCCAGCAGCGTAGGAGGTTCTCAGCCCCAGCATTTT
cdr3_aa: CASSVGGSQPQHF

clone_size: once
j_call: TRBJ1-5
d_call: TRBD1
v_call: TRBV7-8
cdr3_nt: TGTGCCAGCAGCGCCACAGGGGGCAAGCAGCCCCAGCATTTT
cdr3_aa: CASSATGGKQPQHF

clone_size: NA
j_call: TRBJ2-1
d_call: NA
v_call: TRBV19
cdr3_nt: TGTGCCAGTAGTATGCGGGGCGGCTCCTACAATGAGCAGTTCTTC
cdr3_aa: CASSMRGGSYNEQFF

clone_size: NA
j_call: TRBJ2-3
d_call: NA
v_call: TRBV19
cdr3_nt: TGTGCCAGTAGTATAGGAGCAGGGGGCACAGATACGCAGTATTTT
cdr3_aa: CASSIGAGGTDTQYF

clone_size: NA
j_call: TRBJ2-1
d_call: NA
v_call: TRBV29-1
cdr3_nt: TGCAGCGTTGTTGGGGGGGCAGCGTACAATGAGCAGTTCTTC
cdr3_aa: CSVVGGAAYNEQFF

clone_size: NA
j_call: TRBJ1-5
d_call: NA
v_call: TRBV19
cdr3_nt: TGTGCCAGTAGTATCCCGTTGGGGGGGAATCAGCCCCAGCATTTT
cdr3_aa: CASSIPLGGNQPQHF

clone_size: NA
j_call: TRBJ2-1
d_call: NA
v_call: TRBV24-1
cdr3_nt: TGTGCCACCAGTGATGCCCGCAGGGGTTTTCGCCTCTTC
cdr3_aa: CATSDARRGFRLF

clone_size: NA
j_call: TRBJ2-7
d_call: TRBD2
v_call: TRBV3-1/TRBV3-2
cdr3_nt: TGTGCCAGCAGCCAAGGCGGGAGGGGAAGATACGAGCAGTACTTC
cdr3_aa: CASSQGGRGRYEQYF

clone_size: NA
j_call: TRBJ2-5
d_call: TRBD2
v_call: TRBV6-6
cdr3_nt: TGTGCCAGCCTGGGGGGGGGTCTCGGGGAGACCCAGTACTTC
cdr3_aa: CASLGGGLGETQYF

clone_size: NA
j_call: TRBJ2-3
d_call: TRBD2
v_call: TRBV4-1
cdr3_nt: TGCGCCAGCAGCCTCCAGGGGACTAGAGATACGCAGTATTTT
cdr3_aa: CASSLQGTRDTQYF

clone_size: NA
j_call: TRBJ2-2
d_call: TRBD1
v_call: TRBV24-1
cdr3_nt: TGTGCCACCAGCTCGACAGGGTTCGTCGGGGAGCTGTTTTTT
cdr3_aa: CATSSTGFVGELFF

clone_size: once
j_call: TRBJ1-1
d_call: NA
v_call: TRBV12-3/TRBV12-4
cdr3_nt: TGTGCCAGCAGTTTAGGGAACGAAGCTTTCTTT
cdr3_aa: CASSLGNEAFF

clone_size: NA
j_call: TRBJ2-3
d_call: NA
v_call: TRBV7-6
cdr3_nt: TGTGCCAGCAGCTTAGCGCCTTCTTCTAGCACAGATACGCAGTATTTT
cdr3_aa: CASSLAPSSSTDTQYF

clone_size: NA
j_call: TRBJ2-5
d_call: NA
v_call: TRBV9
cdr3_nt: TGTGCCAGCAGCGTAGTTCCGAACAGGGTGGAGACCCAGTACTTC
cdr3_aa: CASSVVPNRVETQYF

clone_size: NA
j_call: TRBJ2-1
d_call: NA
v_call: TRBV5-5
cdr3_nt: TGTGCCAGCAGCTTGGAATCCCAGGCTACCTACAATGAGCAGTTCTTC
cdr3_aa: CASSLESQATYNEQFF

clone_size: NA
j_call: TRBJ1-1
d_call: NA
v_call: TRBV11-3
cdr3_nt: TGTGCCAGCAGCTGGGGAACTCCGAACACTGAAGCTTTCTTT
cdr3_aa: CASSWGTPNTEAFF

clone_size: NA
j_call: TRBJ1-1
d_call: NA
v_call: TRBV29-1
cdr3_nt: TGCAGCGTGCAGGTGAACACTGAAGCTTTCTTT
cdr3_aa: CSVQVNTEAFF

clone_size: NA
j_call: TRBJ2-5
d_call: NA
v_call: TRBV24-1
cdr3_nt: TGTGCCACCAGTCAGGGTGCCTTGGAGACCCAGTACTTC
cdr3_aa: CATSQGALETQYF

clone_size: NA
j_call: TRBJ1-1
d_call: NA
v_call: TRBV7-2
cdr3_nt: TGTGCCAGCAGCTTAGCGATGGGGACTGAAGCTTTCTTT
cdr3_aa: CASSLAMGTEAFF

clone_size: NA
j_call: TRBJ1-1
d_call: NA
v_call: TRBV19
cdr3_nt: TGTGCCGTAAAGGGGAGGGTCACTGAAGCTTTCTTT
cdr3_aa: CAVKGRVTEAFF

clone_size: NA
j_call: TRBJ1-2
d_call: NA
v_call: TRBV6-5
cdr3_nt: TGTGCCAGCAGGACTCCTCAGGTGGGCTATGGCTACACCTTC
cdr3_aa: CASRTPQVGYGYTF

clone_size: NA
j_call: TRBJ2-7
d_call: TRBD1
v_call: TRBV27
cdr3_nt: TGTGCCAGCAGTTTCTCTTTTGGGACAGGGAGGTACGAGCAGTACTTC
cdr3_aa: CASSFSFGTGRYEQYF

clone_size: NA
j_call: TRBJ2-7
d_call: NA
v_call: TRBV29-1
cdr3_nt: TGCAGCGTTGTTCCAGGGGAGCGGAACGAGCAGTACTTC
cdr3_aa: CSVVPGERNEQYF

clone_size: NA
j_call: TRBJ2-3
d_call: TRBD1
v_call: TRBV11-3
cdr3_nt: TGTGCCAGCAGCTCGGGTCTCGGACAGGGGGCGGCCGATACGCAGTATTTT
cdr3_aa: CASSSGLGQGAADTQYF

clone_size: NA
j_call: TRBJ1-5
d_call: TRBD1
v_call: TRBV7-6
cdr3_nt: TGTGCCAGCAGCTTAGCGGCAGGGGGCGAGAGCAATCAGCCCCAGCATTTT
cdr3_aa: CASSLAAGGESNQPQHF

clone_size: once
j_call: TRBJ2-7
d_call: NA
v_call: TRBV5-4
cdr3_nt: NA
cdr3_aa: CAVAVGTKGSEYF

clone_size: NA
j_call: TRBJ2-7
d_call: NA
v_call: TRBV27
cdr3_nt: TGTGCCAGCAGTCGGGGTGGCGAGCAGTACTTC
cdr3_aa: CASSRGGEQYF

clone_size: NA
j_call: TRBJ1-4
d_call: NA
v_call: TRBV11-2
cdr3_nt: TGTGCCAGCAGCACGGGGGCACCTACAACTAATGAAAAACTGTTTTTT
cdr3_aa: CASSTGAPTTNEKLFF

clone_size: NA
j_call: TRBJ2-1
d_call: TRBD1
v_call: TRBV5-1
cdr3_nt: TGCGCCAGCAGCTTGGCCACGGGACAGGTCTTAAATGAGCAGTTCTTC
cdr3_aa: CASSLATGQVLNEQFF

clone_size: NA
j_call: TRBJ1-3
d_call: TRBD1
v_call: TRBV28
cdr3_nt: TGTGCCAGCAGTGGGGACAGGGGCTCTGGAAACACCATATATTTT
cdr3_aa: CASSGDRGSGNTIYF

clone_size: once
j_call: TRBJ2-1
d_call: TRBD2
v_call: TRBV27
cdr3_nt: TGTGCCAGCAGTCGGCCGGGACTAGGATCCTACAATGAGCAGTTCTTC
cdr3_aa: CASSRPGLGSYNEQFF

clone_size: NA
j_call: TRBJ2-5
d_call: NA
v_call: TRBV5-1
cdr3_nt: TGCGCCAGCAGCTTTGGGGACTACCAAGAGACCCAGTACTTC
cdr3_aa: CASSFGDYQETQYF

clone_size: NA
j_call: TRBJ1-3
d_call: TRBD1
v_call: TRBV7-2
cdr3_nt: TGTGCCAGCAGCTCCGGAGGACAGGGAGGAAACACCATATATTTT
cdr3_aa: CASSSGGQGGNTIYF

clone_size: few
j_call: TRBJ2-1
d_call: NA
v_call: TRBV2
cdr3_nt: TGTGCCAGCACCCCGGGATCTCTCGGGGGTAATGAGCAGTTCTTC
cdr3_aa: CASTPGSLGGNEQFF

clone_size: NA
j_call: TRBJ2-7
d_call: NA
v_call: TRBV30
cdr3_nt: TGTGCCTGGAGTCCTACCGGGACGAGCTCCTACGAGCAGTACTTC
cdr3_aa: CAWSPTGTSSYEQYF

clone_size: NA
j_call: TRBJ2-5
d_call: NA
v_call: TRBV5-1
cdr3_nt: TGCGCCAGCAGCTTGGGCCAAGAGACCCAGTACTTC
cdr3_aa: CASSLGQETQYF